These 28 T cell receptor beta chains originate from one sample sequenced in a study of CD8 T cells in ankylosing spondylitis. TCRdb re-called the 5' RACE reads through MiXCR, storing one row per CDR3 protein. This sample yields approximately 190,000 distinct CDR3 sequences, of which 10% to 15% are seen a single time; 8% to 13% belongs to the top ten. Material for sequencing was blood, either unsorted or a sorted T cell fraction (not recorded which). These receptor sequences come from a female donor with ankylosing spondylitis or in good health (not recorded which).

This clonotype was counted many times. The gene calls are TRBV20-1 and TRBJ2-2, with 12 bases fitting TRBD2. The germline CDR1 and CDR2 sequences are DFQATT and SNEGSKA (reference sequence). The CDR3 runs to 18 residues. Germline trimming cut 0 bases from V and 6 bases from J; bases unmatched to any gene: 11. CDR3 protein: CSARDITSGRLESGELFF. The CDR3 DNA follows: TGCAGTGCTAGAGATATCACTAGCGGGAGGCTCGAATCCGGGGAGCTGTTTTTT.

This clonotype was observed many times. This chain connects TRBV14 to TRBJ2-2, with 12 bases identical to TRBD1. Germline V gives CDR1 SGHDN, CDR2 FVKESK. With 4 bases clipped from V and 7 bases from J, the junction kept 7 bases outside the gene matches. The CDR3 runs 16 residues. The CDR3 reads CASSRPGQGANGELFF. The CDR3 DNA sequence: TGTGCCAGCAGCCGCCCGGGACAGGGGGCTAACGGGGAGCTGTTTTTT.

This chain uses TRBV29-1 with TRBJ2-2, with D maybe TRBD1 (6 bases). Trimming removed 2 bases at V and 0 bases at J, with 7 bases between. The CDR3 length is 14 residues. Germline V gene sequence: CDR1 SQVTM, CDR2 ANQGSEA. DNA of the CDR3: TGCAGCGTTGAAAGACAGGCGAACACCGGGGAGCTGTTTTTT. Translating gives CSVERQANTGELFF.

This clonotype was seen at least ten times. The genes are TRBV6-1 and TRBJ1-1; D remains ambiguous. Germline assignment: CDR1 MNHNS and CDR2 SASEGT. Between the trimmed V and J ends, which lost 7 bases and 4 bases, there was a span of 16 bases. CDR3 length: 14 amino acids. CDR3 bases: TGTGCCAGCAAACGGAAGACTCGGGGCACTGAAGCTTTCTTT. It codes for CASKRKTRGTEAFF.

This clonotype was recorded a few times. V is TRBV20-1 and J is TRBJ2-1; the D gene is possibly TRBD2 (5 bases). Germline V lookup: CDR1 DFQATT, CDR2 SNEGSKA (reference sequence). Trimming left V 5 bases short and J 5 bases short, with 19 bases between. CDR3 length: 15 amino acids. CDR3 sequence: CSAERPWSGHNEQFF. Written as DNA, the CDR3 is TGCAGTGCTGAACGCCCTTGGAGCGGACACAATGAGCAGTTCTTC.

This clonotype appeared many times. This chain links TRBV20-1 with TRBJ1-2, with a tentative D call TRBD1 (6 bases). Trimming pared 3 bases from V and 7 bases from J, leaving 18 bases between. CDR1 is DFQATT, CDR2 SNEGSKA, per germline (reference sequence). This CDR3 comprises 14 residues. The CDR3 is CSARGAPTVGGYTF. The CDR3, as DNA: TGCAGTGCTAGGGGGGCTCCGACCGTGGGTGGCTACACCTTC.

Ten or more counts support this clonotype. CDR3 protein: CSVGVTGELFF. Here the CDR3 DNA reads TGCAGCGTTGGGGTCACCGGGGAGCTGTTTTTT. The chain is built from TRBV29-1 and TRBJ2-2, with D unresolved. V dropped 4 bases and J dropped 4 bases, with 4 bases sitting between them. This CDR3 has 11 residues. Germline V gives CDR1 SQVTM, CDR2 ANQGSEA.

As to this clonotype: A much bigger clone sits one base away, suggesting this may be a read error. The J gene is TRBJ1-1, the V gene TRBV5-1; D not certain. With 1 base removed from V and 5 bases from J, the gap between germline ends came to 15 bases. The germline V gene encodes CDR1 SGHRS and CDR2 YFSETQ. The CDR3 sequence is 15 residues long. The chain's CDR3 is CASSLLSDRWTEAFF. The CDR3 DNA follows: TGCGCCAGCAGCTTGCTGTCGGATCGGTGGACTGAAGCTTTCTTT.

A note on this clonotype: This clone may be a read error of a much larger clone one base away. This chain uses TRBV5-1 with TRBJ2-1, with 11 positions matching TRBD2. Germline V gene sequence: CDR1 SGHRS, CDR2 YFSETQ. V lost 2 bases and J lost 0; bases outside the gene matches: 7. The CDR3 contains 18 residues. The CDR3 nucleotides read TGCGCCAGCAGCTTAGAGACTAGCGGGGTGAGCTCCTACAATGAGCAGTTCTTC. Translated, it gives CASSLETSGVSSYNEQFF.

This clonotype came up many times. The J gene is TRBJ1-1, the V gene TRBV29-1; no firm D call. The CDR3 has 14 amino acids. V dropped 0 bases and J dropped 0 bases, with 8 bases sitting between them. The V gene's germline CDR1 is SQVTM and CDR2 ANQGSEA. The CDR3 sequence is CSVEDPVMNTEAFF. The CDR3 bases are TGCAGCGTTGAAGACCCAGTAATGAACACTGAAGCTTTCTTT.

The genes are TRBV9 and TRBJ1-2; D unresolved. The CDR3 is made up of 16 amino acids. V gave up 0 bases and J gave up 3 bases, with 15 bases separating them. Germline CDR1 reads SGDLS; CDR2 reads YYNGEE. The CDR3 coding sequence is TGTGCCAGCAGCGTAGGTGGAACGGACGTCGACTATGGCTACACCTTC. It yields the protein CASSVGGTDVDYGYTF.

This clonotype was seen only a few times. The chain employs TRBV29-1 and TRBJ1-3, with no clear D. The germline V and J ends were trimmed by 2 bases and 3 bases, with 2 bases remaining between them. The germline CDR1 and CDR2 sequences are SQVTM and ANQGSEA. The CDR3 spans 11 residues. Here the CDR3 DNA reads TGCAGCGTTGAAATTGGAAACACCATATATTTT. Amino acid sequence: CSVEIGNTIYF.

This clonotype was found a few times. The chain recombines TRBV6-2 or TRBV6-3 with TRBJ2-2; D is unresolved. Trimming cost V 4 bases and J 5 bases, with 8 bases left between them. The CDR3 totals 13 residues. Germline loops: CDR1 MNHEY, CDR2 SVGEGT. CDR3 sequence reads: CASSSTRTGELFF. The CDR3 region has the DNA TGTGCCAGCAGTTCGACTCGGACCGGGGAGCTGTTTTTT.

This clonotype was detected ten times or more. V gene TRBV20-1 combines with J gene TRBJ2-1; 10 bases are shared with TRBD2. The J segment lost 7 bases and the V segment lost 1 base, leaving 13 bases of the junction unmatched. Germline V lookup: CDR1 DFQATT, CDR2 SNEGSKA (reference sequence). CDR3 size: 17 residues. Written as DNA, the CDR3 is TGCAGTGCTAGAGCGTGGATAGCGGGAGGCGGAGAAAATGAGCAGTTCTTC. The encoded protein is CSARAWIAGGGENEQFF.

This clonotype was recorded many times. This sequence joins TRBV12-3 or TRBV12-4 and TRBJ2-2; 9 positions match TRBD1. Trimming cost V 8 bases and J 5 bases; bases outside gene matches: 6. The CDR3 extends over 14 amino acids. CDR3 region: CASAGQGWTGELFF. The CDR3 DNA sequence: TGTGCCAGCGCGGGACAGGGATGGACCGGGGAGCTGTTTTTT.

Ten or more counts support this clonotype. The V and J genes are TRBV9 and TRBJ1-1, with D unresolved. The CDR3 sequence is 13 residues long. The ends were cut back, 3 bases at V and 1 base at J, with 7 bases in the middle. CDR1 and CDR2 (germline): SGDLS, YYNGEE. Here the CDR3 DNA reads TGTGCCAGCAGCGAGTCGCAGAACACTGAAGCTTTCTTT. Translation gives CASSESQNTEAFF.

Many counts were recorded for this clonotype. The CDR3 sequence: CASSHPGNEQFF. CDR3 nucleotides: TGTGCCAGCAGTCACCCAGGCAATGAGCAGTTCTTC. The chain joins TRBV12-3 or TRBV12-4 to TRBJ2-1, with no clear D. The CDR3 totals 12 residues. V gave up 5 bases and J gave up 6 bases, with 8 bases separating them.

This clonotype was detected ten times or more. V gene TRBV12-3 or TRBV12-4 combines with J gene TRBJ2-1; D possibly corresponds to TRBD2 (5 bases). Trimming left V 0 bases short and J 4 bases short, with 10 bases between. This CDR3 spans 15 amino acids. Here the CDR3 reads CASSLAGDGYNEQFF. The CDR3 nucleotides are TGTGCCAGCAGTTTAGCGGGAGACGGATACAATGAGCAGTTCTTC.

V gene TRBV6-4 combines with J gene TRBJ2-2; tentatively, D is TRBD2 (5 bases). V was trimmed by 3 bases and J by 6 bases, leaving 11 bases between them. The CDR3 contains 14 residues. Per the germline V gene, CDR1 is MRHNA and CDR2 is SNTAGT. The CDR3 region has the DNA TGTGCCAGCAGTGAACTAGTCTTTGCCGGGGAGCTGTTTTTT. Translated: CASSELVFAGELFF.

The table lists this clonotype with many counts. V is TRBV5-1 and J is TRBJ2-7; no clear D gene. The V end lost 0 bases, the J end lost 3 bases, and 7 bases lay between the germline ends. The CDR3 is made up of 13 amino acids. Per germline, CDR1 SGHRS and CDR2 YFSETQ. This CDR3 reads CASSLEGGYEQYF. The CDR3 region has the DNA TGCGCCAGCAGCTTGGAGGGTGGCTACGAGCAGTACTTC.

This clonotype was counted between two and nine times. The rearrangement joins TRBV19 to TRBJ2-3; possibly TRBD1 for D (7 bases). V was pared by 1 base and J by 0 bases, with 17 bases between. Per the germline V gene, CDR1 is LNHDA and CDR2 is SQIVND (reference sequence). The length of the CDR3 is 18 residues. The CDR3, as DNA: TGTGCCAGTAGTATAGCAGGGGGAGGACTGGCCAGCACAGATACGCAGTATTTT. Its translation is CASSIAGGGLASTDTQYF.

This clonotype was observed a few times. The CDR3 DNA is TGTGCCAGCACTAAAACTGACTACGAGCAGTACTTC. Encoded protein: CASTKTDYEQYF. The V and J genes are TRBV6-6 and TRBJ2-7; D gene uncertain. Germline CDR1 MNHNY, CDR2 SVGAGI (reference sequence). CDR3 length equals 12 residues. The germline V and J ends were trimmed by 7 bases and 3 bases, with 10 bases remaining between them.

The sample holds many counts of this clonotype. V gene TRBV28 combines with J gene TRBJ2-5; 7 positions agree with TRBD1. CDR3 length: 14 residues. The germline gives CDR1 MDHEN, CDR2 SYDVKM. V dropped 4 bases and J dropped 2; count of bases not matched to a gene: 4. CDR3 in DNA: TGTGCCAGCAGTTCCAGGGACAGACAAGAGACCCAGTACTTC. This sequence encodes CASSSRDRQETQYF.

This clonotype came up many times. The chain is built from TRBV12-3 or TRBV12-4 and TRBJ1-2, with TRBD1 matching 7 bases. This CDR3 region has 15 residues. V was pared by 6 bases and J by 4 bases, with 11 bases of the junction left unmatched. The DNA for the CDR3 is TGTGCCAGCAGGGCTACCGGGACAGCGACCTATGGCTACACCTTC. Translating gives CASRATGTATYGYTF.

The chain is built from TRBV5-1 and TRBJ1-1; TRBD1 aligns across 9 bases. This CDR3 contains 16 residues. CDR1 is SGHRS, CDR2 YFSETQ, per germline. J lost 5 bases, V lost 0 bases, and 8 bases had no gene match. Here the CDR3 DNA reads TGCGCCAGCAGCTTGGTTACAGGGGGCTTGGGAACTGAAGCTTTCTTT. Translating it yields CASSLVTGGLGTEAFF.

This clonotype was detected a few times. The chain is built from TRBV6-2 or TRBV6-3 and TRBJ2-1; 8 bases line up with TRBD2. Trimming cost V 7 bases and J 4 bases; bases outside gene matches: 9. The CDR3 totals 15 residues. Per the germline V gene, CDR1 is MNHEY and CDR2 is SVGEGT. The CDR3 DNA reads as TGTGCCAGCACCACGGGAGGGGACCCGTACAATGAGCAGTTCTTC. Translated: CASTTGGDPYNEQFF.

This clonotype was recorded at least ten times. The chain recombines TRBV7-2 with TRBJ2-7, with 10 nucleotides matching TRBD2. CDR1 is SGHTA, CDR2 FQGNSA, per germline. The CDR3 runs 17 residues. V trimming: 5 bases; J trimming: 4 bases; junction bases outside the gene matches: 14. The CDR3 protein is CASSPGVGLAGEYEQYF. The CDR3 nucleotides read TGTGCCAGCAGCCCAGGGGTCGGTCTAGCGGGAGAATACGAGCAGTACTTC.

The table lists this clonotype with a few counts. The chain employs TRBV5-1 and TRBJ1-2; possible D gene TRBD1, 6 bases. The CDR3 totals 14 residues. Germline CDR1 is SGHRS and CDR2 is YFSETQ. V was cut by 4 bases and J by 6 bases, with 16 bases left in between. The DNA for the CDR3 is TGCGCCAGCAGCCGTGAGGGGGGGCCAGATGGCTACACCTTC. Translated: CASSREGGPDGYTF.